One and the same sample provided the 10 T cell receptor beta chains below, sequenced in a study of beta chain features in type 1 diabetes. The whole isolated RNA underwent reverse transcription, so sequencing captured expressed TCRB transcripts. Libraries were prepared by immunoSEQ multiplex PCR; TCRdb keeps only in-frame clonotypes and omits some of them. This sample carries fewer than 350,000 clones, over 14% of them seen once, and the ten largest clones take around 0.015%. Overall study results and limits: In all four CD4+ subsets, TCRB CDR3 length was significantly, moderately reduced in type 1 diabetes.

No cognate antigen is known for these TCRs. The source material was naive CD4+ T cells from blood. Receptors were obtained from a man between 18 and 29 years old with type 1 diabetes.

This chain joins TRBV25-1 and TRBJ2-5, with a tentative D call TRBD1 (6 bases). In germline, CDR1 is MGHDK, CDR2 SYGVNS. Trimming pared 2 bases from V and 0 bases from J, leaving 16 bases between. This CDR3 has 17 residues. The CDR3 DNA reads TGTGCCAGCAGTGAACACAGGGTATCGGGGTACCAAGAGACCCAGTACTTC. This encodes CASSEHRVSGYQETQYF.

The V call is TRBV2, the J call TRBJ1-2; 7 nucleotides align to TRBD1. CDR3 length equals 13 residues. Germline V lookup: CDR1 SNHLY, CDR2 FYNNEI. V gave up 7 bases and J gave up 5 bases; unmatched junction bases: 7. The CDR3: CASIEGAGYGYTF. Written as DNA, the CDR3 is TGTGCCAGCATCGAGGGGGCTGGGTATGGCTACACCTTC.

This clone was seen a few times. The chain couples TRBV30 to TRBJ2-5; 7 positions match TRBD2. Trimming took 1 base from V and 9 from J; bases not matched to a gene: 11. Germline V gene sequence: CDR1 GTSNPN, CDR2 SVGIG (reference sequence). The CDR3 is 14 amino acids. This chain's CDR3 is CAWSGTGGLPSQYF. In DNA, the CDR3 is TGTGCCTGGAGTGGGACCGGGGGACTACCTTCCCAGTACTTC. The whole variable domain, filled in from reference TRBV30 and TRBJ2-5, reads SQTIHQWPATLVQPVGSPLSLECTVEGTSNPNLYWYRQAAGRGLQLLFYSVGIGQISSEVPQNLSASRPQDRQFILSSKKLLLSDSGFYLCAWSGTGGLPSQYFGPGTRLLVL.

This clone turned up a few times. The J gene is TRBJ2-1, the V gene TRBV7-8, with 10 bases fitting TRBD1. Germline V gene sequence: CDR1 SGHVS, CDR2 FQNEAQ. CDR3 length equals 16 residues. V gave up 9 bases and J gave up 0 bases; unmatched junction bases: 8. CDR3 in amino acids: CARRDRGVISYNEQFF. CDR3 DNA: TGTGCCAGACGGGACAGGGGTGTAATCTCCTACAATGAGCAGTTCTTC.

V gene TRBV28 combines with J gene TRBJ2-5, with TRBD1 identical over 11 bases. The germline gives CDR1 MDHEN, CDR2 SYDVKM. The length of the CDR3 is 15 residues. The V gene end was trimmed by 6 bases and the J gene end by 6 bases; junction bases not matched to a gene: 9. CDR3 sequence reads: CASRVGTGGVKTQYF. CDR3 coding DNA: TGTGCCAGCAGGGTCGGGACAGGGGGGGTGAAGACCCAGTACTTC.

CDR3 in DNA: TGTGCCAGCAGCGTCCGGCCCGACGGATCGCGGCAAGAGACCCAGTACTTC. Translating it yields CASSVRPDGSRQETQYF. The chain has TRBV9 and TRBJ2-5; D is ambiguous. V shed 2 bases and J shed 2 bases, with 19 bases lying between them. CDR1 is SGDLS and CDR2 is YYNGEE in the germline V gene. The CDR3 has 17 residues.

This clone was recorded a few times. The rearrangement uses TRBV7-2 and TRBJ2-1; 8 bases align to TRBD2. V trimming: 10 bases; J trimming: 4 bases; junction bases outside the gene matches: 15. The V gene's germline CDR1 is SGHTA and CDR2 FQGNSA. The CDR3 spans 16 residues. CDR3 amino acids: CATQEGGGRIYNEQFF. Here the CDR3 DNA reads TGTGCCACCCAGGAAGGAGGCGGGAGGATTTACAATGAGCAGTTCTTC.

Only a few counts were recorded for this clone. The rearrangement links TRBV7-9 to TRBJ2-5; no reliable D call. Germline V lookup: CDR1 SEHNR, CDR2 FQNEAQ (reference sequence). Trimming removed 2 bases at V and 5 bases at J, with 12 bases between. CDR3 length: 14 amino acids. CDR3 sequence: CASSLLPPGETQYF. CDR3 DNA: TGTGCCAGCAGCTTACTGCCCCCCGGGGAGACCCAGTACTTC.

V usage is TRBV9 and J usage is TRBJ2-1; 11 bases are shared with TRBD2. V was clipped by 1 base and J by 7 bases; unmatched bases: 10. CDR3 size: 17 residues. The germline CDR1 and CDR2 sequences are SGDLS and YYNGEE. The DNA for the CDR3 is TGTGCCAGCAGCGTATTTCCCATAGCGGGGGGGCCAAATGAGCAGTTCTTC. This sequence encodes CASSVFPIAGGPNEQFF.

Only one count was recorded for this clone. The chain links TRBV19 to TRBJ1-2; TRBD1 might be the D (6 bases). Germline CDR1 reads LNHDA; CDR2 reads SQIVND (reference sequence). The germline V and J ends were trimmed by 9 bases and 4 bases, with 15 bases remaining between them. There are 13 residues in the CDR3. The CDR3 bases are TGTGCCAGCAGTCAAGGGGGTATCTATGGCTACACCTTC. This codes for CASSQGGIYGYTF.